A single T cell receptor (beta chain) is shown here with its context. Its matching antigen is unknown. The CDR3 extends over 15 amino acids. Germline V CDR1 and CDR2: SGHRS, YFSETQ. Trimming took off 0 bases at V and 3 bases at J, with 9 bases between the two ends. TCRdb itself ran the reads through MiXCR, one entry per CDR3 protein. This repertoire shows roughly 150,000 distinct CDR3 sequences, about a quarter found once; its top ten account for roughly 9.7%. The data stem from a study of T cell repertoires in cytomegalovirus infection. The wider study: Shared public TCR beta signatures pointed to both CMV infection and a matching HLA type.

Study results and caveats: Adding up the frequency of public TCR beta families identified people who carried CMV plus the relevant HLA. Dominating the ex vivo response were TCR beta clonotypes that were CMV-specific and HLA-C-restricted.

This chain joins TRBV5-1 and TRBJ2-2; D uncertain. Material for sequencing was PBMCs. The clonotype comes from a human donor in good health (CMV status not recorded). Some clones in this sample may be carry-over from other donors' samples. CDR3 region: CASSLAALHTGELFF. CDR3 sequence (DNA): TGCGCCAGCAGCTTGGCCGCTCTCCACACCGGGGAGCTGTTTTTT.